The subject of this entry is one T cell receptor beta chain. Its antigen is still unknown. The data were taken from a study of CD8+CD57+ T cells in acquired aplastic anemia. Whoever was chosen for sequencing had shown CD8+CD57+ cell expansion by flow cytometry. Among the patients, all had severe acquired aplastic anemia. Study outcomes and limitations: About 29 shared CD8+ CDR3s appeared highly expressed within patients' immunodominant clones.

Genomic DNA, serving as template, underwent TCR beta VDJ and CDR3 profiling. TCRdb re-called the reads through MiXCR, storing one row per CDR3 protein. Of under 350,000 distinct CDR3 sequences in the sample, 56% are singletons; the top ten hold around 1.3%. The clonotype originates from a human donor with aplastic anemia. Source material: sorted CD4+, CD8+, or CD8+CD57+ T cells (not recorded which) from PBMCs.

DNA for the CDR3: TGTGCCAGCAGGCCTGGACTAACAGAGACCCAGTACTTC. It specifies CASRPGLTETQYF. The chain uses TRBV5-6 and TRBJ2-7, with D perhaps matching TRBD2 (6 bases). The J call is doubtful: the DNA matches TRBJ2-5 better. Germline V gene sequence: CDR1 SGHDT, CDR2 YYEEEE. The CDR3 loop spans 13 amino acids.